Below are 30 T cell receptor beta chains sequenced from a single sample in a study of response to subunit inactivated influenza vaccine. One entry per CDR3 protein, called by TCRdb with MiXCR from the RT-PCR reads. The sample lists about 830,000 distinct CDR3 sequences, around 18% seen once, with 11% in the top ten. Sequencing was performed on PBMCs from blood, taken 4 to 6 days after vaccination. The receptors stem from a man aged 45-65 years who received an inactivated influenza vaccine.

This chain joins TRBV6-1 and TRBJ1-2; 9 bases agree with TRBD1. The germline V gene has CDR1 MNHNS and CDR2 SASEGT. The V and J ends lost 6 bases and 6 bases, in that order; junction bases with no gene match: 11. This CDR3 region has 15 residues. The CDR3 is CASRAPGTGLDGYTF. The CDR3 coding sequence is TGTGCCAGCAGAGCTCCCGGGACAGGGCTCGATGGCTACACCTTC.

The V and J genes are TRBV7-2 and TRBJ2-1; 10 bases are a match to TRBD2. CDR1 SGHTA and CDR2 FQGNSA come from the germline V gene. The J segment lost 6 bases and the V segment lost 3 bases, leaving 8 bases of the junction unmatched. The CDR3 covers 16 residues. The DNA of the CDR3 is TGTGCCAGCAGCTTTTTAGTGCTAGCGGGAGTCAATGAGCAGTTCTTC. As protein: CASSFLVLAGVNEQFF.

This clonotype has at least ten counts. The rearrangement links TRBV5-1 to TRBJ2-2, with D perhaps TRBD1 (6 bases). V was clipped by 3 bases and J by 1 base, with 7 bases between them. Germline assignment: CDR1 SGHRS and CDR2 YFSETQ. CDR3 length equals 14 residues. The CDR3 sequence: CASSSTGNTGELFF. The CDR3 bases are TGCGCCAGCAGCTCGACAGGGAACACCGGGGAGCTGTTTTTT.

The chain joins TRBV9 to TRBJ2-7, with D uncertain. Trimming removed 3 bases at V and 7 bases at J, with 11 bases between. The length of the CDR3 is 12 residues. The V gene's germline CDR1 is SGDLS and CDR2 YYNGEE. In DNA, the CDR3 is TGTGCCAGCAGCGCTGACCCAGAGGAGCAGTACTTC. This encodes CASSADPEEQYF.

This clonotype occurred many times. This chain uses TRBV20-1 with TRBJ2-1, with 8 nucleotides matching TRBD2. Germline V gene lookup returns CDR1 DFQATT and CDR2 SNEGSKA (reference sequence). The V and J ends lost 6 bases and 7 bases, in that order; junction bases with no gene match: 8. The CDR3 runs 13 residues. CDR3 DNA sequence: TGCAGTGCAAGTAGCGGGACGGTAAATGAGCAGTTCTTC. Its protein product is CSASSGTVNEQFF.

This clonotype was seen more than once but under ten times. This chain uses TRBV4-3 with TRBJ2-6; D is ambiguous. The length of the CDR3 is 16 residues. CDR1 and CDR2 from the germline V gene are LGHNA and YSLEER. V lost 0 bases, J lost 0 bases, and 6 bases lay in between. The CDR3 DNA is TGCGCCAGCAGCCAAGATGCGGACTCTGGGGCCAACGTCCTGACTTTC. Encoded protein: CASSQDADSGANVLTF.

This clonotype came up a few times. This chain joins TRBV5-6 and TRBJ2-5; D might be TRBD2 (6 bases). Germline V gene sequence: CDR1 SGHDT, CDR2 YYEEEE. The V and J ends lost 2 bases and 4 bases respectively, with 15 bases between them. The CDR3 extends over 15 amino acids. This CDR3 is CASSFLGGWAETQYF. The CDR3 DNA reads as TGTGCCAGCAGCTTTCTCGGGGGATGGGCAGAGACCCAGTACTTC.

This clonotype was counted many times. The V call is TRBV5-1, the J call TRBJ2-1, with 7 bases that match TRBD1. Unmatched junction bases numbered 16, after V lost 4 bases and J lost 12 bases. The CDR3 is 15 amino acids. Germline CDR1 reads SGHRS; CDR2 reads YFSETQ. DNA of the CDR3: TGCGCCAGCAGCCCGCCGGGACAGCGAACTTCGGGGCAGTTCTTC. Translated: CASSPPGQRTSGQFF.

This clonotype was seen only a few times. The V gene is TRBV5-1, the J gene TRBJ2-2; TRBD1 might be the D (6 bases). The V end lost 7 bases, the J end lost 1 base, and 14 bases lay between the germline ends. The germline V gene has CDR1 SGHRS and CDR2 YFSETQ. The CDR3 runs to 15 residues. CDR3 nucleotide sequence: TGCGCCAGCTACGGTGGGGGCCAGAACACCGGGGAGCTGTTTTTT. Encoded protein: CASYGGGQNTGELFF. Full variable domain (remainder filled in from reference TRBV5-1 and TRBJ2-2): KAGVTQTPRYLIKTRGQQVTLSCSPISGHRSVSWYQQTPGQGLQFLFEYFSETQRNKGNFPGRFSGRQFSNSRSEMNVSTLELGDSALYLCASYGGGQNTGELFFGEGSRLTVL.

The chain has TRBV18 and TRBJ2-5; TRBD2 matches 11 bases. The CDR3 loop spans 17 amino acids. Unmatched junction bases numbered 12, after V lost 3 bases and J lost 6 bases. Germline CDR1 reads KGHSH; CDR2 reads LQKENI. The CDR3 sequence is CASSPPQISGGAQTQYF. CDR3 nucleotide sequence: TGTGCCAGCTCACCCCCTCAGATTAGCGGGGGGGCACAGACCCAGTACTTC.

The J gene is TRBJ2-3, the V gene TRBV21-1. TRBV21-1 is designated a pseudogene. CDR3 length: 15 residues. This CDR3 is CASSKVARNTDTQYF. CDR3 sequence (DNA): TGTGCCAGCAGCAAAGTTGCCAGGAACACAGATACGCAGTATTTT.

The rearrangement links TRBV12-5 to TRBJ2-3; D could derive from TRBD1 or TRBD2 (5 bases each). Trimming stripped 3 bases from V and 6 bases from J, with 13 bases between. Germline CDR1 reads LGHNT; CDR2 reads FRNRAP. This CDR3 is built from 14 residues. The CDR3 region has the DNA TGTGCTAGTGGTTTAGGGACCCCTAGTGATACGCAGTATTTT. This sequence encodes CASGLGTPSDTQYF.

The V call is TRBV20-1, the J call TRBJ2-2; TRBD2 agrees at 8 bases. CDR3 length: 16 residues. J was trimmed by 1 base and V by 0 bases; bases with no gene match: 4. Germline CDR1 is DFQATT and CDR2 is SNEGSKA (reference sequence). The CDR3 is CSARDPLAGNTGELFF. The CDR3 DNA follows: TGCAGTGCTAGAGATCCGCTAGCGGGGAACACCGGGGAGCTGTTTTTT.

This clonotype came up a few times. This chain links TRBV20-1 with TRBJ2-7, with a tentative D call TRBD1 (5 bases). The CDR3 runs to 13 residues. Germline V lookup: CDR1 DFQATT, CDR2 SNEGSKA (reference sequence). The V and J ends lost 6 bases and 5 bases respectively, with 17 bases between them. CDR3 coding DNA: TGCAGTGCCCTGGCAGGGATCCTGGACGAGCAGTACTTC. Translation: CSALAGILDEQYF.

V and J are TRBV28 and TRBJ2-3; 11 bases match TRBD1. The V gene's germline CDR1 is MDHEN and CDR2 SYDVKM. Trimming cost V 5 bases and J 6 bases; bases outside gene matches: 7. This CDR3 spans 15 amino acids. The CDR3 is CASSPRTGGRDTQYF. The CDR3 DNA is TGTGCCAGCAGTCCCCGGACAGGGGGCAGGGATACGCAGTATTTT. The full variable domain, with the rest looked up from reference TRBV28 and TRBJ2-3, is DVKVTQSSRYLVKRTGEKVFLECVQDMDHENMFWYRQDPGLGLRLIYFSYDVKMKEKGDIPEGYSVSREKKERFSLILESASTNQTSMYLCASSPRTGGRDTQYFGPGTRLTVL.

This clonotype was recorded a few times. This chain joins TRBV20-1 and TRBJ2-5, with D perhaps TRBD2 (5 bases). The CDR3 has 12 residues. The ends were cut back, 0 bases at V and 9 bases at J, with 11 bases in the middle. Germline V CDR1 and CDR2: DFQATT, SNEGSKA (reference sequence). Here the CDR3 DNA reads TGCAGTGCTAGAGACGGAACGGGGTCCCAGTACTTC. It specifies CSARDGTGSQYF.

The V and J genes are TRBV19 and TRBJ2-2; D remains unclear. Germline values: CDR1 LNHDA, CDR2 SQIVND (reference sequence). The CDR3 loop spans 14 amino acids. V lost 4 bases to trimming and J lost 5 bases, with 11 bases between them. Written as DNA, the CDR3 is TGTGCCAGTAGTACCGGTGCGGTAACCGGGGAGCTGTTTTTT. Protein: CASSTGAVTGELFF.

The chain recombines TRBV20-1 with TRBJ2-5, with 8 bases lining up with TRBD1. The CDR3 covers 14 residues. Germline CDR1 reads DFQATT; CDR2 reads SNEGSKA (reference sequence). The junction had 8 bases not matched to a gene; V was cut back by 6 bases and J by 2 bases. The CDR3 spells CSATQGDGQETQYF. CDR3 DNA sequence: TGCAGTGCAACACAGGGGGATGGGCAAGAGACCCAGTACTTC.

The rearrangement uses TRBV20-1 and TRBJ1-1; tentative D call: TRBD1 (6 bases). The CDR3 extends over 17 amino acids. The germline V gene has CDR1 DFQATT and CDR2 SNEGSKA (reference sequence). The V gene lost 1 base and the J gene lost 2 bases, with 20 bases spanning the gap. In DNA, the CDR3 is TGCAGTGCTAGAGTCGTTTCGTCGCCGACAGGTAACACTGAAGCTTTCTTT. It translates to CSARVVSSPTGNTEAFF.

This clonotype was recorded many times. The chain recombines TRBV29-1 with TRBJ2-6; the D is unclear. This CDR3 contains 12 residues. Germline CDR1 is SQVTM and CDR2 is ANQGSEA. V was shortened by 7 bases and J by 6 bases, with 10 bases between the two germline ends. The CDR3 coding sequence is TGCAGCGCTGACTTTACGGCCAACGTCCTGACTTTC. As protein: CSADFTANVLTF.

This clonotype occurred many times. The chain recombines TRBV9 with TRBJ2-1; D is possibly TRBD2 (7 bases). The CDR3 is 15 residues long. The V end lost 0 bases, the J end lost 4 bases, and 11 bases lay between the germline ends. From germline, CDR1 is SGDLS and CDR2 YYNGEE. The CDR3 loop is CASSVGGGAYNEQFF. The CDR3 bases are TGTGCCAGCAGCGTAGGCGGGGGCGCTTACAATGAGCAGTTCTTC. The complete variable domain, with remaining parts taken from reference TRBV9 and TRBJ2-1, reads DSGVTQTPKHLITATGQRVTLRCSPRSGDLSVYWYQQSLDQGLQFLIQYYNGEERAKGNILERFSAQQFPDLHSELNLSSLELGDSALYFCASSVGGGAYNEQFFGPGTRLTVL.

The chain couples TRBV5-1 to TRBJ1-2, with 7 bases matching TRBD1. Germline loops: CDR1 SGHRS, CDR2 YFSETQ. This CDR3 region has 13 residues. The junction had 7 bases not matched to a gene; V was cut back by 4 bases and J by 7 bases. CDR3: CASSPGTDIGYTF. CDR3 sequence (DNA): TGCGCCAGCAGCCCGGGGACAGATATTGGCTACACCTTC.

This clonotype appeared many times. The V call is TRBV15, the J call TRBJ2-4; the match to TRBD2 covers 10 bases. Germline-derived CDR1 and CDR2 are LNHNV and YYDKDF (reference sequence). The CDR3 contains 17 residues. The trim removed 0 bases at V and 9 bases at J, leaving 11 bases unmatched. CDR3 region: CATSRDGLAGEASIQYF. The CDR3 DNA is TGTGCCACCAGCAGAGATGGGCTAGCGGGAGAAGCTAGCATTCAGTACTTC.

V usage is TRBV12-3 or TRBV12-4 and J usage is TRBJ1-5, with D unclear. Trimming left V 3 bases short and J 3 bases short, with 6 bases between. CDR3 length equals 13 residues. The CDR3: CASSFRANQPQHF. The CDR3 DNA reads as TGTGCCAGCAGTTTTCGAGCCAATCAGCCCCAGCATTTT.

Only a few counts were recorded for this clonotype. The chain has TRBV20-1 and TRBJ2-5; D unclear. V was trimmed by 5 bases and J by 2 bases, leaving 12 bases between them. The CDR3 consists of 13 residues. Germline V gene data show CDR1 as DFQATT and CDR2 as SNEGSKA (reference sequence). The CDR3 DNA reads TGCAGTGCTCCCGACCTCAAACAAGAGACCCAGTACTTC. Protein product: CSAPDLKQETQYF.

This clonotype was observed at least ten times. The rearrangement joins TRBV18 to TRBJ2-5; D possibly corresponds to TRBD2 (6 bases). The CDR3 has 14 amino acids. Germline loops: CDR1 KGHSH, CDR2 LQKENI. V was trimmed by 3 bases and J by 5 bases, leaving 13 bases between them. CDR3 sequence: CASSPIPGEETQYF. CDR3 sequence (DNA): TGTGCCAGCTCACCTATACCGGGGGAGGAGACCCAGTACTTC. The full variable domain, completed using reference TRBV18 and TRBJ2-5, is NAGVMQNPRHLVRRRGQEARLRCSPMKGHSHVYWYRQLPEEGLKFMVYLQKENIIDESGMPKERFSAEFPKEGPSILRIQQVVRGDSAAYFCASSPIPGEETQYFGPGTRLLVL.

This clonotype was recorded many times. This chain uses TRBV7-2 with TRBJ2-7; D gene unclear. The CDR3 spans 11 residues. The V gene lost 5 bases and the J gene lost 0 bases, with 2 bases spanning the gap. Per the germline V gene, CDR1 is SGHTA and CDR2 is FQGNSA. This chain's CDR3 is CASSPSYEQYF. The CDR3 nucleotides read TGTGCCAGCAGCCCCTCCTACGAGCAGTACTTC.

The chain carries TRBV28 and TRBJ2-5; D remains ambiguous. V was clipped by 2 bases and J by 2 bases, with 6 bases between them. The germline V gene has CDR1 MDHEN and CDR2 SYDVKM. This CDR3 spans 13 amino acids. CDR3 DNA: TGTGCCAGCAGTTTAGCCATACAAGAGACCCAGTACTTC. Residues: CASSLAIQETQYF.

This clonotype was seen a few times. The DNA of the CDR3 is TGCAGTGTCGAGCAGGGGCCGGTGGAGACCCAGTACTTC. It translates to CSVEQGPVETQYF. The gene calls are TRBV20-1 and TRBJ2-5, with a possible D match to TRBD1 (6 bases). The CDR3 extends over 13 amino acids. Germline V gene lookup returns CDR1 DFQATT and CDR2 SNEGSKA (reference sequence). V was pared by 7 bases and J by 5 bases, with 17 bases between.

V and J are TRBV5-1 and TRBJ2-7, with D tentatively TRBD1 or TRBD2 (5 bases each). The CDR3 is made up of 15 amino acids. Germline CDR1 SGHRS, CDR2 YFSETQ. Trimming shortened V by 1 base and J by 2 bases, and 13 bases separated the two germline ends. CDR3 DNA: TGCGCCAGCAGCTTGTCTGTGGGGACCACCTACGAGCAGTACTTC. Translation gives CASSLSVGTTYEQYF.